These 6 T cell receptor beta chains were all obtained from the same sample, sequenced in a study of T cells in Graves' hyperthyroidism and ophthalmopathy (dated by TCRdb to between 2018 and 2021). The library was built by means of multiplex PCR. TCRdb shows the sequencer as Illumina HiSeq 2000. Amplification of TCR beta CDR3 regions was carried out from RNA transcripts. For the first round of RT-PCR on the TCR CDR3, the HTBI primer set was used together with the Qiagen OneStep RT-PCR kit. TCRdb itself trimmed the public reads at Q25 with fastp, ran MiXCR and retained productive beta chains. Each entry merges the rows of one CDR3 protein and shows their most common DNA and genes. Recorded for this sample are around 600,000 distinct CDR3 sequences; 45% of them occurred a single time. Roughly 7.2% of the sample is taken by the ten largest. Material for sequencing was peripheral blood or thyroid tissue (not recorded which). The receptor source for this set is an adult man with Graves' disease, either hyperthyroidism or ophthalmopathy (not recorded which).

The genes are TRBV7-9 and TRBJ2-7; D remains unclear. CDR1 SEHNR and CDR2 FQNEAQ come from the germline V gene (reference sequence). V gave up 1 base and J gave up 5 bases, with 15 bases separating them. The CDR3 totals 15 residues. Written as DNA, the CDR3 is TGTGCCAGCAGCTTAGTCGGCCAGATTTCCCACGAGCAGTACTTC. Translating it yields CASSLVGQISHEQYF.

The rearrangement joins TRBV29-1 to TRBJ2-5; maybe TRBD2 (5 bases). In germline, CDR1 is SQVTM, CDR2 ANQGSEA. This CDR3 region has 12 residues. Trimming took 0 bases from V and 5 from J, leaving 7 bases between them. CDR3 sequence reads: CSVEDTGETQYF. Here the CDR3 DNA reads TGCAGCGTTGAAGATACGGGGGAGACCCAGTACTTC.

This clonotype was seen repeatedly, ten times or more. The chain recombines TRBV29-1 with TRBJ1-1; D call uncertain. The CDR3 length is 12 residues. V lost 7 bases and J lost 1, with 10 bases in between. Germline V CDR1 and CDR2: SQVTM, ANQGSEA. CDR3: CSAKLSNTEAFF. The CDR3 nucleotides are TGCAGCGCGAAACTGTCGAACACTGAAGCTTTCTTT.

This clonotype was detected ten times or more. V and J are TRBV15 and TRBJ1-2; no clear D. Trimming removed 0 bases from V and 8 bases from J, with 16 bases in between. This CDR3 is 15 amino acids long. The germline CDR1 and CDR2 sequences are LNHNV and YYDKDF (reference sequence). CDR3 residues: CATSRDREDFLGYTF. CDR3 sequence (DNA): TGTGCCACCAGCAGAGATCGAGAGGACTTTCTAGGCTACACCTTC.

This chain connects TRBV7-9 to TRBJ2-2; the match to TRBD1 covers 7 bases. Germline V gives CDR1 SEHNR, CDR2 FQNEAQ (reference sequence). The CDR3 is made up of 16 amino acids. With V trimmed by 10 bases and J by 2 bases, 13 bases remained unmatched. The CDR3 sequence is CATRGTGTDNTGELFF. DNA of the CDR3: TGTGCCACTCGGGGTACCGGGACAGATAACACCGGGGAGCTGTTTTTT. Using reference TRBV7-9 and TRBJ2-2 for the parts outside the CDR3, the full variable domain is DTGVSQNPRHKITKRGQNVTFRCDPISEHNRLYWYRQTLGQGPEFLTYFQNEAQLEKSRLLSDRFSAERPKGSFSTLEIQRTEQGDSAMYLCATRGTGTDNTGELFFGEGSRLTVL.

The rearrangement joins TRBV15 to TRBJ1-5; 8 positions match TRBD1. Germline CDR1 reads LNHNV; CDR2 reads YYDKDF (reference sequence). The CDR3 is made up of 16 amino acids. Trimming cost V 0 bases and J 9 bases; bases outside gene matches: 10. CDR3 coding DNA: TGTGCCACCAGCAGAGATTTACAGGGGGGAGACTCGCCCCAGCATTTT. Translated: CATSRDLQGGDSPQHF. Supplemented by reference TRBV15 and TRBJ1-5, the full variable domain reads DAMVIQNPRYQVTQFGKPVTLSCSQTLNHNVMYWYQQKSSQAPKLLFHYYDKDFNNEADTPDNFQSRRPNTSFCFLDIRSPGLGDTAMYLCATSRDLQGGDSPQHFGDGTRLSIL.